This passage covers 27 T cell receptor beta chains from one sample sequenced in a study of T cell responses to AZD1222 COVID-19 vaccine. Repertoires were generated with immunoSEQ multiplex PCR, while TCRdb's copy carries only in-frame clones and drops some. This table has 90,000 to 150,000 clones, about nine tenths appearing once. This specimen consisted of peripheral blood, obtained 28 days after the second AZD1222 dose. The receptors come from an adult who received the AZD1222 COVID-19 vaccine.

The chain combines TRBV7-2 with TRBJ2-7; weak D call: TRBD1 (5 bases). Looked up from germline, CDR1 is SGHTA and CDR2 is FQGNSA. The CDR3 sequence is 15 residues long. V was cut by 1 base and J by 2 bases, with 12 bases left in between. CDR3 protein: CASSLGIGDTYEQYF. The DNA of the CDR3 is TGTGCCAGCAGCTTAGGTATAGGGGATACCTACGAGCAGTACTTC.

This CDR3 reads CASSLSGRAEAFF. Here the CDR3 DNA reads TGCGCCAGCAGCTTGTCAGGAAGGGCTGAAGCTTTCTTT. V is TRBV5-1 and J is TRBJ1-1; D remains ambiguous. The CDR3 spans 13 residues. V dropped 1 base and J dropped 6 bases, with 10 bases sitting between them. Germline V gene lookup returns CDR1 SGHRS and CDR2 YFSETQ.

This chain connects TRBV25-1 to TRBJ2-7, with a tentative D call TRBD2 (5 bases). Germline V CDR1 and CDR2: MGHDK, SYGVNS. The CDR3 spans 17 residues. Trimming pared 1 base from V and 4 bases from J, leaving 20 bases between. This CDR3 reads CASSESSTRTEAYEQYF. In nucleotides, the CDR3 is TGTGCCAGCAGTGAATCCTCAACTCGGACTGAAGCTTACGAGCAGTACTTC.

J is TRBJ1-1 and V is TRBV10-3, with D tentatively TRBD1 (5 bases). V was shortened by 2 bases and J by 11 bases, with 30 bases between the two germline ends. The CDR3 totals 18 residues. Germline-derived CDR1 and CDR2 are ENHRY and SYGVKD. The CDR3 sequence: CAISERQGQSHGAYEAFF. The CDR3 region has the DNA TGTGCCATCAGTGAGCGCCAGGGTCAATCCCACGGTGCGTATGAGGCTTTCTTT.

This chain connects TRBV20-1 to TRBJ2-7; possibly TRBD2 for D (5 bases). The V gene's germline CDR1 is DFQATT and CDR2 SNEGSKA (reference sequence). Trimming left V 7 bases short and J 5 bases short, with 12 bases between. The CDR3 spans 11 residues. CDR3: CSGRFDHEQYF. The CDR3 DNA sequence: TGCAGTGGGAGGTTCGACCACGAGCAGTACTTC.

This chain joins TRBV3-1 (or the pseudogene TRBV3-2) and TRBJ1-2; no clear D. This CDR3 spans 15 amino acids. Trimming removed 3 bases from V and 6 bases from J, with 17 bases in between. Germline V gene data show CDR1 as LGHDT and CDR2 as YNNKEL (reference sequence). CDR3 in amino acids: CASSHMSTESHGYTF. CDR3 in DNA: TGTGCCAGCAGCCACATGTCGACCGAATCCCATGGCTACACCTTC.

The chain combines TRBV5-5 with TRBJ2-3; no clear D. V lost 3 bases and J 4 bases, leaving 15 bases between the germline ends. The CDR3 has 15 residues. Germline CDR1 SGHKS, CDR2 YYEKEE (reference sequence). DNA for the CDR3: TGTGCCAGCAGCTCCGATCGAATTAGGGCAGATACGCAGTATTTT. Its translation is CASSSDRIRADTQYF.

The count of this clone is one. This chain joins TRBV6-1 and TRBJ1-1; D ambiguous. This CDR3 is built from 13 residues. CDR1 and CDR2 from the germline V gene are MNHNS and SASEGT. V lost 1 base, J lost 3 bases, and 6 bases lay in between. CDR3 sequence: CASSEVGYTEAFF. The CDR3 bases are TGTGCCAGCAGTGAAGTTGGGTACACTGAAGCTTTCTTT.

V is TRBV4-2 and J is TRBJ2-7, with a possible D match to TRBD1 (5 bases). The CDR3 sequence is 15 residues long. Per germline, CDR1 LGHNA and CDR2 YNFKEQ. Trimming pared 0 bases from V and 0 bases from J, leaving 9 bases between. For the CDR3, the DNA is TGTGCCAGCAGCCAAGACGCGCAGGGCTCCTACGAGCAGTACTTC. Its protein is CASSQDAQGSYEQYF.

This sequence joins TRBV5-4 and TRBJ1-1; tentatively, D is TRBD1 (5 bases). V was pared by 2 bases and J by 1 base, with 9 bases between. This CDR3 spans 14 amino acids. Germline-derived CDR1 and CDR2 are SGHNT and YYREEE (reference sequence). The CDR3 sequence is CASSFPDRNTEAFF. CDR3 bases: TGTGCCAGCAGCTTTCCAGACAGGAACACTGAAGCTTTCTTT.

The rearrangement joins TRBV7-2 to TRBJ1-4, with TRBD1 as a possible D gene (5 bases). Germline V lookup: CDR1 SGHTA, CDR2 FQGNSA. Trimming removed 4 bases at V and 3 bases at J, with 12 bases between. This CDR3 contains 15 residues. CDR3 protein: CASSSIQGSNEKLFF. The CDR3 DNA follows: TGTGCCAGCAGCTCCATCCAGGGTTCTAATGAAAAACTGTTTTTT.

The rearrangement joins TRBV19 to TRBJ2-2; a weak D match, TRBD1 (6 bases). V was cut by 9 bases and J by 3 bases, with 11 bases left in between. Germline V CDR1 and CDR2: LNHDA, SQIVND (reference sequence). The CDR3 is made up of 13 amino acids. In DNA form, the CDR3 reads TGTGCCAGCCTAAGGACAGACACCGGGGAGCTGTTTTTT. This gives the protein CASLRTDTGELFF.

The chain couples TRBV28 to TRBJ2-3; 9 bases fit TRBD1. This CDR3 is built from 16 residues. Losses at the gene ends were 4 bases for V and 4 bases for J; bases not matched to a gene: 9. CDR1 is MDHEN and CDR2 is SYDVKM in the germline V gene. The CDR3 nucleotides are TGTGCCAGCAGTTCCCCGGGGGGACAGGGCGCAGATACGCAGTATTTT. Protein product: CASSSPGGQGADTQYF. Using reference TRBV28 and TRBJ2-3 for the parts outside the CDR3, the full variable domain is DVKVTQSSRYLVKRTGEKVFLECVQDMDHENMFWYRQDPGLGLRLIYFSYDVKMKEKGDIPEGYSVSREKKERFSLILESASTNQTSMYLCASSSPGGQGADTQYFGPGTRLTVL.

The chain joins TRBV28 to TRBJ2-7, with D uncertain. The V and J ends lost 8 bases and 5 bases respectively, with 13 bases between them. There are 12 residues in the CDR3. Germline CDR1 and CDR2: MDHEN and SYDVKM. CDR3 coding DNA: TGTGCCAGCGGTAAATCACGGGACGAGCAGTACTTC. This encodes CASGKSRDEQYF.

The J gene is TRBJ1-1, the V gene TRBV5-1; 9 nucleotides agree with TRBD1. The CDR3 sequence is 16 residues long. Losses at the gene ends were 1 base for V and 2 bases for J; bases not matched to a gene: 6. Germline V CDR1 and CDR2: SGHRS, YFSETQ. The CDR3 spells CASSLMTGGINTEAFF. The CDR3 nucleotides are TGCGCCAGCAGCTTGATGACAGGGGGGATAAACACTGAAGCTTTCTTT.

The V and J genes are TRBV2 and TRBJ2-1, with 11 nucleotides matching TRBD2. V shed 7 bases and J 7 bases; nucleotides not matched to a gene: 9. Germline CDR1 reads SNHLY; CDR2 reads FYNNEI. The CDR3 is 15 amino acids. The CDR3 loop reads CASTPLAGVGNEQFF. As DNA, the CDR3 is TGTGCCAGCACTCCACTAGCGGGAGTTGGGAATGAGCAGTTCTTC. Together with reference TRBV2 and TRBJ2-1, the CDR3 gives the full variable domain: EPEVTQTPSHQVTQMGQEVILRCVPISNHLYFYWYRQILGQKVEFLVSFYNNEISEKSEIFDDQFSVERPDGSNFTLKIRSTKLEDSAMYFCASTPLAGVGNEQFFGPGTRLTVL.

A single count supports this clone. The rearrangement links TRBV12-3 or TRBV12-4 to TRBJ2-3; no definite D call. Trimming removed 5 bases at V and 5 bases at J, with 5 bases between. The CDR3 has 11 amino acids. CDR3 sequence reads: CASSIGDTQYF. The CDR3, as DNA: TGTGCCAGCAGTATCGGAGATACGCAGTATTTT.

The genes are TRBV4-1 and TRBJ2-2; 12 bases fit TRBD2. Germline V gene lookup returns CDR1 MGHRA and CDR2 YSYEKL. This CDR3 spans 17 amino acids. V lost 0 bases and J lost 6; bases outside the gene matches: 5. CDR3 sequence reads: CASSQDLTSGRSGELFF. DNA for the CDR3: TGCGCCAGCAGCCAAGACCTGACTAGCGGGAGATCCGGGGAGCTGTTTTTT.

V gene TRBV27 combines with J gene TRBJ2-3, with 13 bases that match TRBD2. Germline-derived CDR1 and CDR2 are MNHEY and SMNVEV (reference sequence). J gave up 2 bases and V 5 bases, and 7 bases lay outside the gene matches. CDR3 length equals 17 residues. Written as DNA, the CDR3 is TGTGCCAGCAGTGCCGGGACTAGCGGGATGATCACAGATACGCAGTATTTT. This translates into CASSAGTSGMITDTQYF.

The J gene is TRBJ2-1, the V gene TRBV5-1; no clear D gene. Per the germline V gene, CDR1 is SGHRS and CDR2 is YFSETQ. V gave up 2 bases and J gave up 0 bases, with 12 bases separating them. The CDR3 has 16 amino acids. The CDR3 sequence: CASSFMASSSYNEQFF. CDR3 DNA: TGCGCCAGCAGCTTTATGGCCTCGAGCTCCTACAATGAGCAGTTCTTC.

This sequence joins TRBV5-1 and TRBJ2-7; D might be TRBD1 (6 bases). Germline-derived CDR1 and CDR2 are SGHRS and YFSETQ. The CDR3 spans 13 residues. V was trimmed by 4 bases and J by 4 bases, leaving 12 bases between them. The CDR3 reads CASSEGHGYEQYF. The CDR3 bases are TGCGCCAGCAGCGAGGGACACGGATACGAGCAGTACTTC.

The chain recombines TRBV24-1 with TRBJ1-2, with 12 positions matching TRBD1. The CDR3 sequence is 15 residues long. Looked up from germline, CDR1 is KGHDR and CDR2 is SFDVKD. V was pared by 3 bases and J by 9 bases, with 7 bases of the junction left unmatched. Written as DNA, the CDR3 is TGTGCCACCAGTGATGGGGGACAGGGGGCTCCTCGCTACACCTTC. Its translation: CATSDGGQGAPRYTF.

The genes are TRBV28 and TRBJ2-5; D possibly uses TRBD1 or TRBD2 (5 bases each). Germline assignment: CDR1 MDHEN and CDR2 SYDVKM. Trimming took off 1 base at V and 3 bases at J, with 12 bases between the two ends. The CDR3 covers 15 residues. This chain's CDR3 is CASSLSAREKETQYF. CDR3 nucleotide sequence: TGTGCCAGCAGTTTATCCGCCAGGGAGAAAGAGACCCAGTACTTC.

The rearrangement joins TRBV2 to TRBJ1-2; D is possibly TRBD1 (6 bases). V lost 6 bases to trimming and J lost 3 bases, with 11 bases between them. Per the germline V gene, CDR1 is SNHLY and CDR2 is FYNNEI. The CDR3 sequence is 13 residues long. The CDR3 nucleotides read TGTGCCAGCAGAGCCGGACAGCACTATGGCTACACCTTC. Its translation: CASRAGQHYGYTF. Filled out from reference TRBV2 and TRBJ1-2, the complete variable domain reads EPEVTQTPSHQVTQMGQEVILRCVPISNHLYFYWYRQILGQKVEFLVSFYNNEISEKSEIFDDQFSVERPDGSNFTLKIRSTKLEDSAMYFCASRAGQHYGYTFGSGTRLTVV.

The V call is TRBV6-5, the J call TRBJ2-3, with a possible D match to TRBD1 (5 bases). The CDR3 loop spans 14 amino acids. The germline V gene has CDR1 MNHEY and CDR2 SVGAGI. The V gene lost 6 bases and the J gene lost 0 bases, with 10 bases spanning the gap. The CDR3 reads CASRRSGSTDTQYF. The CDR3 DNA reads as TGTGCCAGCAGGCGATCAGGGAGCACAGATACGCAGTATTTT.

The rearrangement links TRBV4-1 to TRBJ1-2; D is unclear. This CDR3 contains 16 residues. V was clipped by 0 bases and J by 2 bases, with 13 bases between them. CDR1 is MGHRA, CDR2 YSYEKL, per germline. The CDR3: CASSQDSEGWNYGYTF. The CDR3 DNA follows: TGCGCCAGCAGCCAAGATTCTGAGGGCTGGAACTATGGCTACACCTTC.

This sequence joins TRBV5-5 and TRBJ1-6; tentative D call: TRBD1 (5 bases). Germline lookup yields CDR1 SGHKS and CDR2 YYEKEE (reference sequence). Trimming took 0 bases from V and 0 from J, leaving 7 bases between them. The CDR3 sequence is 16 residues long. The CDR3 reads CASSLEGSSYNSPLHF. The CDR3 nucleotides read TGTGCCAGCAGCTTGGAGGGGAGCTCCTATAATTCACCCCTCCACTTT.